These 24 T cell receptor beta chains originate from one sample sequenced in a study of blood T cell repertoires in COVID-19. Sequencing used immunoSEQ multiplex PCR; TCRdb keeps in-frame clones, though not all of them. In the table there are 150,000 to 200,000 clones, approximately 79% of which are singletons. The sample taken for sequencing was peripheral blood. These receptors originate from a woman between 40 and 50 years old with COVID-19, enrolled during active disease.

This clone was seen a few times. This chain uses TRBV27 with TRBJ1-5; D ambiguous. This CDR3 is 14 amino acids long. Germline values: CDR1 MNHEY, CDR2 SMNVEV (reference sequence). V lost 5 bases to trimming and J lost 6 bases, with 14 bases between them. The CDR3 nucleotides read TGTGCCAGCAGTGACGGGATACAAATTCAGCCCCAGCATTTT. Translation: CASSDGIQIQPQHF.

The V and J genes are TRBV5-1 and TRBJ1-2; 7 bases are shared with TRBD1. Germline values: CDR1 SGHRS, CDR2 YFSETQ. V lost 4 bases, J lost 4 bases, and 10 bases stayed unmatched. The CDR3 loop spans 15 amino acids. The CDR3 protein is CASSAERQGGYGYTF. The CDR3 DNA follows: TGCGCCAGCAGCGCTGAGAGACAGGGCGGCTATGGCTACACCTTC.

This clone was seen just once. The CDR3 protein is CSVAGVGEQYF. The CDR3 nucleotides are TGCAGCGTTGCCGGGGTGGGCGAGCAGTACTTC. V usage is TRBV29-1 and J usage is TRBJ2-7; maybe TRBD2 (5 bases). Trimming pared 4 bases from V and 6 bases from J, leaving 10 bases between. The CDR3 is 11 amino acids. Looked up from germline, CDR1 is SQVTM and CDR2 is ANQGSEA.

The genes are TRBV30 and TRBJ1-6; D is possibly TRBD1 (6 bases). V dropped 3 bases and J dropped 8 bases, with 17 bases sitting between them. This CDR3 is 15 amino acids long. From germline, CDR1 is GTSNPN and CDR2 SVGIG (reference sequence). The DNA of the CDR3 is TGTGCCTGGAGGGGGGTAGGGGGTGACGATTCACCCCTCCACTTT. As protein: CAWRGVGGDDSPLHF.

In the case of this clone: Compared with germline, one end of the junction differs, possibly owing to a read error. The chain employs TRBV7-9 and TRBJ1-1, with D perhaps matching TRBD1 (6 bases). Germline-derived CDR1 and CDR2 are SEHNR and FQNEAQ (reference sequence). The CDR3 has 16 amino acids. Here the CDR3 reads CASSLPQGLVNTEAFF. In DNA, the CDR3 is TGTGCCAGTAGCTTACCGCAGGGGTTGGTGAACACTGAAGCTTTCTTT.

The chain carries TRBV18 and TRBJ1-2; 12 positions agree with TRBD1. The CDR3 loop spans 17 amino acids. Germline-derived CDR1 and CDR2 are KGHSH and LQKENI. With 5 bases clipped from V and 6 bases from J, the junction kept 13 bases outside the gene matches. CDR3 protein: CASSTNPGQGARDGYTF. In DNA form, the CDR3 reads TGTGCCAGCTCAACGAACCCGGGACAGGGGGCGAGAGATGGCTACACCTTC.

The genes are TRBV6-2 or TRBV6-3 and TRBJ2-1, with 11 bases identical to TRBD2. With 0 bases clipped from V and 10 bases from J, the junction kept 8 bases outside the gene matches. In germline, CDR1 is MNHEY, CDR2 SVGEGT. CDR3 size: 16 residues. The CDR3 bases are TGTGCCAGCAGTTACTCGAGTAGCGGGGGGGCCAACGAGCAGTTCTTC. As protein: CASSYSSSGGANEQFF.

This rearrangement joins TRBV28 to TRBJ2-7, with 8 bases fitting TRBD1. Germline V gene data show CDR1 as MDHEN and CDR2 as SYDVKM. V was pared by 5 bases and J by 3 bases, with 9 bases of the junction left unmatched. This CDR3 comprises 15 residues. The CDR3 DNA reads TGTGCCAGCAGTCCTGGGACAGGAGCCCGCTACGAGCAGTACTTC. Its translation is CASSPGTGARYEQYF.

The CDR3 is CASSQASGSAETQYF. The CDR3 nucleotides are TGTGCCAGCAGCCAAGCTAGCGGGAGCGCTGAGACCCAGTACTTC. The rearrangement joins TRBV7-3 to TRBJ2-5; 10 nucleotides align to TRBD2. The germline CDR1 and CDR2 sequences are SGHTA and FQGTGA. J gave up 5 bases and V 5 bases, and 8 bases lay outside the gene matches. This CDR3 is built from 15 residues.

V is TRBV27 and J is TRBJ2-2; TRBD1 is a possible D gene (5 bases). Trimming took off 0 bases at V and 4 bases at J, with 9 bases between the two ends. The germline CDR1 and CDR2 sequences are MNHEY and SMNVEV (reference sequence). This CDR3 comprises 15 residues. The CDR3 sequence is CASSLSGRVTGELFF. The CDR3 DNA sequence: TGTGCCAGCAGTTTATCGGGCAGGGTCACCGGGGAGCTGTTTTTT.

CDR3 nucleotide sequence: TGTGCCAGCAGCGTAGTTGGAGGGGGCGCCTGGGTCGGGGAGCTGTTTTTT. It yields the protein CASSVVGGGAWVGELFF. This chain uses TRBV9 with TRBJ2-2; the D gene is possibly TRBD1 (7 bases). This CDR3 is 17 amino acids long. CDR1 and CDR2 (germline): SGDLS, YYNGEE. V was cut by 0 bases and J by 7 bases, with 19 bases left in between.

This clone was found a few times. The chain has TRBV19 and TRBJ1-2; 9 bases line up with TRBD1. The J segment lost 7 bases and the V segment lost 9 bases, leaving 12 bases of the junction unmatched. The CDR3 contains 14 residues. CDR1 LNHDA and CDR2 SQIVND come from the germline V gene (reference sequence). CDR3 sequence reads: CASTSGQGLVGYTF. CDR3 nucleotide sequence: TGTGCCAGCACTTCCGGACAGGGGTTGGTTGGCTACACCTTC.

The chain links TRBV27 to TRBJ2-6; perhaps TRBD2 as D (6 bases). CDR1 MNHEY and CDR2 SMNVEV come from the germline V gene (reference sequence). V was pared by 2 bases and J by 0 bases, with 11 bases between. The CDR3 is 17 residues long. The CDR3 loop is CASSLAGFSSGANVLTF. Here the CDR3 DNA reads TGTGCCAGCAGTTTAGCGGGGTTTTCCTCTGGGGCCAACGTCCTGACTTTC.

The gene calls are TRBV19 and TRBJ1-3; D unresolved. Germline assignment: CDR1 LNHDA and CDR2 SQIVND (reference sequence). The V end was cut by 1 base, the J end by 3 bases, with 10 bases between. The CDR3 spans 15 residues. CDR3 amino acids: CASSIAARYGNTIYF. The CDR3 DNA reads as TGTGCCAGTAGTATAGCGGCGCGGTATGGAAACACCATATATTTT.

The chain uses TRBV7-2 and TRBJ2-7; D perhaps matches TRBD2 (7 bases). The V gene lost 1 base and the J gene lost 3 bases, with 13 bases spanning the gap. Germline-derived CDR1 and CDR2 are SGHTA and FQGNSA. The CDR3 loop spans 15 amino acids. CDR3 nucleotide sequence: TGTGCCAGCAGCTTAGGGGGGGGCGGCGGCTACGAGCAGTACGTC. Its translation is CASSLGGGGGYEQYV.

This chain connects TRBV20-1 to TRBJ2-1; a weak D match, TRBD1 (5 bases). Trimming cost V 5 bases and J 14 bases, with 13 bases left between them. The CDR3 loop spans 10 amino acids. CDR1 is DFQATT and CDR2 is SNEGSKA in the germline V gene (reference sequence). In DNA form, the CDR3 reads TGCAGTGCTGCCAGGGTGGCGGAGTTCTTC. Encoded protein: CSAARVAEFF.

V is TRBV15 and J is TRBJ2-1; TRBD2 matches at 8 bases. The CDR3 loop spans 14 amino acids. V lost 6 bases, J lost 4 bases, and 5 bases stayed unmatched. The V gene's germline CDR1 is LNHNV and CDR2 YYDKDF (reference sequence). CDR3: CATSPAGEYNEQFF. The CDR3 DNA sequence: TGTGCCACCAGTCCAGCGGGAGAGTACAATGAGCAGTTCTTC.

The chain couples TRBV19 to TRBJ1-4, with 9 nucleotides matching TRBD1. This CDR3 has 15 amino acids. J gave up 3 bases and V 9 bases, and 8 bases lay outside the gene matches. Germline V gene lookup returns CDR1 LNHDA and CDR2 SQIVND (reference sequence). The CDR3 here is CASRDRVESNEKLFF. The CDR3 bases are TGTGCCAGCCGGGACAGGGTGGAGTCTAATGAAAAACTGTTTTTT.

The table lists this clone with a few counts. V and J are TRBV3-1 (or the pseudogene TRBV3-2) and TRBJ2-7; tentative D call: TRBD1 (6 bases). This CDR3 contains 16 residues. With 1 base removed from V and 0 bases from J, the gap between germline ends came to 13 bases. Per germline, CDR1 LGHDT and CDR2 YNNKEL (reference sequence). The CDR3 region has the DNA TGTGCCAGCAGCCAAGGCTTTAGGGGGAGCTCCTACGAGCAGTACGTC. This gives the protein CASSQGFRGSSYEQYV.

The CDR3 nucleotides read TGTGCCAGCAGTTGGACAGGGAACACTGAAGCTTTCTTT. Amino acids: CASSWTGNTEAFF. V is TRBV28 and J is TRBJ1-1; 7 bases map to TRBD1. The CDR3 sequence is 13 residues long. Looked up from germline, CDR1 is MDHEN and CDR2 is SYDVKM. Losses at the gene ends were 4 bases for V and 1 base for J; bases not matched to a gene: 0.

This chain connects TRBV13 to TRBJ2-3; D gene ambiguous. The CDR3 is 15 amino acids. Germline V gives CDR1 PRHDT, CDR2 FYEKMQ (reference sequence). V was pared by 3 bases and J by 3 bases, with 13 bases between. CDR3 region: CASSLENSITDTQYF. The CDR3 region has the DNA TGTGCCAGCAGCTTGGAGAACTCGATAACAGATACGCAGTATTTT.

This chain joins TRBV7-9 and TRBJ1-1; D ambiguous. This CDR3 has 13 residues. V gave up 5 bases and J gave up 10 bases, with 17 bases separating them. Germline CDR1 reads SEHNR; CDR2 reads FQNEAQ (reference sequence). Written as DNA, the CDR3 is TGTGCCAGCAGCCTCCATGCCTCTATTGGAGCTTTCTTT. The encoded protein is CASSLHASIGAFF.

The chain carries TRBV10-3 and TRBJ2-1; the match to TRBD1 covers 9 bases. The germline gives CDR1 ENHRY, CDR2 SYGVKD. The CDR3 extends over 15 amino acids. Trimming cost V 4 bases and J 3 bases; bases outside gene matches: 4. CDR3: CAISGTGDRYNEQFF. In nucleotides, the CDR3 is TGTGCCATCAGTGGGACAGGGGACCGCTACAATGAGCAGTTCTTC.

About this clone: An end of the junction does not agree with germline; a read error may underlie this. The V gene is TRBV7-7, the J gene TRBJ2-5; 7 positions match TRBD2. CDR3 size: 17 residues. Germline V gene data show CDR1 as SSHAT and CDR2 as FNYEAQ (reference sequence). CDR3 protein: CASSLNPPGTIRETQYF. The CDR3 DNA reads TGTGCTAGCAGCTTAAATCCCCCTGGGACTATCCGAGAGACCCAGTACTTC.